This is a list of T cell receptor beta chains from one sample in a study of type 1 and type 2 diabetes patients. MiXCR, run by TCRdb on the multiplex PCR reads, gives a single entry per CDR3 protein. This table holds approximately 260,000 distinct CDR3 sequences, roughly 44% found once. The sequencing input was peripheral blood mononuclear cells (PBMCs). All receptors derive from a man between 18 and 35 years old with type 2 diabetes. Each CDR3 is given with its conserved first and last residue. Fields, in order: J gene, clone size, V gene, D gene, CDR3 DNA, CDR3 protein. A D gene is named only where the DNA matches it firmly. Not all rows give a size; the values are once, few, many and, for expanded clones, a class.

J gene: TRBJ1-1
clone size: -
V gene: TRBV9
D gene: -
CDR3 DNA: TGTGCCAGCAGCGTAGCTGGATCCAAAAGCACTGAAGCTTTCTTT
CDR3 protein: CASSVAGSKSTEAFF

J gene: TRBJ2-5
clone size: -
V gene: TRBV2
D gene: TRBD1
CDR3 DNA: TGTGCCAGCAGTGAAACACAGGGGGCTGGAGAGACCCAGTACTTC
CDR3 protein: CASSETQGAGETQYF

J gene: TRBJ2-3
clone size: once
V gene: TRBV7-3
D gene: -
CDR3 DNA: TGTGCCAGCAGCCCGACGGGGCAGCACGCAGATACGCAGTATTTT
CDR3 protein: CASSPTGQHADTQYF

J gene: TRBJ1-2
clone size: -
V gene: TRBV20-1
D gene: -
CDR3 DNA: TGCAGTGCTAGAGCTTATGAAGGGACCGCAGCTAACTATGGCTACACCTTC
CDR3 protein: CSARAYEGTAANYGYTF

J gene: TRBJ1-1
clone size: -
V gene: TRBV27
D gene: -
CDR3 DNA: TGTGCCAGCAGTTTACGGCAGGGTGAAGCTTTCTTT
CDR3 protein: CASSLRQGEAFF

J gene: TRBJ2-7
clone size: -
V gene: TRBV7-3
D gene: TRBD1
CDR3 DNA: TGTGCCAGCAGCTTAACGGGGACAGGGGGCTCGACCCCCTACGAGCAGTACTTC
CDR3 protein: CASSLTGTGGSTPYEQYF

J gene: TRBJ2-2
clone size: -
V gene: TRBV7-2
D gene: -
CDR3 DNA: TGTGCCAGCAGTCCTTCAGCGGAGCTGTTTTTT
CDR3 protein: CASSPSAELFF

J gene: TRBJ2-2
clone size: -
V gene: TRBV6-4
D gene: TRBD2
CDR3 DNA: TGTGCCACCAGTGATTTAGGTGAACTAGCGGGAGGAGCTCCCGGGGAGCTGTTTTTT
CDR3 protein: CATSDLGELAGGAPGELFF

J gene: TRBJ2-1
clone size: once
V gene: TRBV27
D gene: TRBD1
CDR3 DNA: TGTGCCAGCAGTTGGGCGGGACAGGGAGACAATGAGCAGTTCTTC
CDR3 protein: CASSWAGQGDNEQFF

J gene: TRBJ1-2
clone size: -
V gene: TRBV12-3/TRBV12-4
D gene: -
CDR3 DNA: TGTGCCAACAGTTTCAGCTTCCCTAACTATGGCTACACCTTC
CDR3 protein: CANSFSFPNYGYTF